This T cell receptor beta chain was identified during a study of blood T cell repertoires in COVID-19. This table comes from immunoSEQ multiplex PCR, and its TCRdb copy is limited to in-frame clones, with some not included. Of around 260,000 clones in the sample, roughly four fifths were seen once. This clone was observed a single time. Germline V gives CDR1 SGHTA, CDR2 FQGNSA. The CDR3 extends over 14 amino acids. The V and J ends lost 3 bases and 8 bases, in that order; junction bases with no gene match: 6. The chain combines TRBV7-2 with TRBJ1-2; TRBD1 aligns across 10 bases. Specimen: peripheral blood. The receptor was isolated from a woman in her forties or fifties who had recovered from COVID-19. For the CDR3, the DNA is TGTGCCAGCAGCTTGTCCCGGGACAGGGGCGGCTACACCTTC. Translated: CASSLSRDRGGYTF.